The subject of this entry is one T cell receptor beta chain. Its matching antigen is unknown. V lost 3 bases and J 1 base, leaving 10 bases between the germline ends. The germline V gene encodes CDR1 MRHNA and CDR2 SNTAGT. The CDR3 runs to 15 residues. This sample is part of a study of OX40 agonist ivuxolimab in advanced cancers. Study in general: Participants, roughly 81% male, averaged roughly 60 years of age, ranging from roughly 23 to 90. Notes on the study in general: CD8+ T cells showed, on average, more clonal expansion than CD4+ cells.

Blood was sampled at baseline, cycle 4 day 1, and cycle 7 day 1. Profiled with immunoSEQ multiplex PCR; TCRdb holds only in-frame clones, not every one. Among tens of thousands of clones, around 87% were seen once, and the ten largest hold about 30%. The chain uses TRBV6-4 and TRBJ1-5; D unclear. The sample was CD4+ or CD8+ T cells sorted from blood, taken in a trial of the OX40 agonist ivuxolimab. This sequence was found in an adult with an advanced solid tumor such as melanoma, head and neck, liver or kidney cancer. CDR3 nucleotides: TGTGCCAGCAGTGAAGGCGCTGACAGCAATCAGCCCCAGCATTTT. Amino acid sequence: CASSEGADSNQPQHF.